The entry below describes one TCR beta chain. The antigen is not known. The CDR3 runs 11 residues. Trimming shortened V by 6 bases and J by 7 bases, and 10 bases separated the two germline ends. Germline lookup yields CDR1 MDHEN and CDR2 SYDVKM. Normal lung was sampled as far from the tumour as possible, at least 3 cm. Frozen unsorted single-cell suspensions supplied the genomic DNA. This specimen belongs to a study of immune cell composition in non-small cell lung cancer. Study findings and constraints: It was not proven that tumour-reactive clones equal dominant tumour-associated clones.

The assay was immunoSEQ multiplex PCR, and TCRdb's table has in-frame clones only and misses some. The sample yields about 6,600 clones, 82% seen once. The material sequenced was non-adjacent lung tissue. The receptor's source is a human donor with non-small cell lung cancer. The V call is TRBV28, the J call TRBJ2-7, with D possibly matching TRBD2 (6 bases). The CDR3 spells CASSHGGEQYF. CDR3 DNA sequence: TGTGCCAGCAGCCACGGAGGGGAGCAGTACTTC.